The sequence of this TCR beta chain was determined in a study of shared clonotypes between healthy human individuals. Study in general: The plates for each donor numbered three CD4 naive, three CD4 memory, two CD8 naive and one CD8 memory.

This clone was detected once. Profiled with immunoSEQ multiplex PCR; TCRdb holds only in-frame clones, not every one. The data hold roughly 2,000,000 clones, with about 94% observed a single time. The CDR3 contains 14 residues. V lost 1 base to trimming and J lost 4 bases, with 12 bases between them. CDR1 SGHDT and CDR2 YYEEEE come from the germline V gene. CD45RO-negative CD8 cells positively selected for CCR7 made up the naive population, which excluded terminally differentiated effector memory CD45RA+ cells. The sample taken for sequencing was naive CD8+ T cells sorted from blood. The chain employs TRBV5-6 and TRBJ2-7, with D possibly matching TRBD1 (5 bases). The sequence was collected from a man aged 18 to 30 in good health. CDR3 bases: TGTGCCAGCAGCTTGTCCCCTAGGGGATACGAGCAGTACTTC. Encoded protein: CASSLSPRGYEQYF.